One and the same sample provided the 3 T cell receptor beta chains below, sequenced in a study of beta chain features in type 1 diabetes. Of the isolated RNA, all was reverse transcribed, and so the sequenced material was expressed TCRB transcripts. TCRdb's table, derived via immunoSEQ multiplex PCR, lists solely in-frame clones and lacks some. Of under 300,000 clones in the sample, around 7.8% are singletons; the top ten hold approximately 1%. What was sequenced was central memory CD4+ T cells from blood. Receptor source: a woman aged 18-35 years in good health.

The chain is built from TRBV4-2 and TRBJ2-3; possibly TRBD2 for D (5 bases). Trimming removed 5 bases at V and 2 bases at J, with 11 bases between. CDR3 length equals 14 residues. Germline V gene data show CDR1 as LGHNA and CDR2 as YNFKEQ. The CDR3 bases are TGTGCCAGCAGCTTGGAGGTCAACACAGATACGCAGTATTTT. Translation gives CASSLEVNTDTQYF.

This clone was counted ten times or more. The chain recombines TRBV7-2 with TRBJ1-2, with TRBD1 as a possible D gene (5 bases). The CDR3 consists of 13 residues. V was clipped by 5 bases and J by 3 bases, with 10 bases between them. Germline V gene sequence: CDR1 SGHTA, CDR2 FQGNSA. CDR3 in DNA: TGTGCCAGCAGCGAGGGGTCCTACTATGGCTACACCTTC. It codes for CASSEGSYYGYTF.

V and J are TRBV9 and TRBJ2-5; 12 positions agree with TRBD2. The CDR3 covers 18 residues. Unmatched junction bases numbered 15, after V lost 3 bases and J lost 6 bases. Germline V CDR1 and CDR2: SGDLS, YYNGEE. The CDR3 nucleotides read TGTGCCAGCAGCGCCTCGGGCCCCACTAGCGGGGGGATGCAGACCCAGTACTTC. This gives the protein CASSASGPTSGGMQTQYF.